This TCR beta chain was recorded in a study of metastatic and nonmetastatic thyroid tumors. At the level of the study: Repertoires from malignant and benign thyroid patients were compared across blood and tumor or nodule tissue.

TCRdb re-clonotyped the PCR reads through MiXCR. The sample holds over 9,500 clones; 27% are singletons and the top ten take approximately 21%. Prior to thyroid surgery, none of the patients had received any treatment. Note on this clone: The target antigen is unknown.

The study, taken as a whole, reports: Significantly greater TCR beta diversity was reportedly found in malignant thyroid tumors than in benign nodules (in blood and tumor).

Input material: tumor tissue. The TCR sequence derives from a female donor with papillary thyroid cancer or a benign thyroid nodule (not recorded which). Some clones in this sample may be carry-over from other donors' samples.

CDR3 in amino acids: CAISERSYEQYV. DNA for the CDR3: TGTGCCATCAGTGAACGGTCGTACGAGCAGTACGTC. V usage is TRBV10-3 and J usage is TRBJ2-7; D not certain. CDR3 length: 12 residues. The V and J ends lost 3 bases and 4 bases respectively, with 7 bases between them. From germline, CDR1 is ENHRY and CDR2 SYGVKD.